This T cell receptor (beta chain) comes out of a study of naive and memory T cell subsets. The beta constant-region primer was an equimolar mix of two oligonucleotides covering TRBC1 and TRBC2. Four rounds of PCR amplified the ligated cDNA using nested alpha and beta constant-region primers plus SP2. MiXCR was run by TCRdb on the UMI-ligation and nested PCR reads, yielding one entry per CDR3 protein. The table records about 120,000 distinct CDR3 sequences, 35% to 45% of them present only once. This CDR3 has 12 residues. V shed 7 bases and J shed 2 bases, with 8 bases lying between them. In germline, CDR1 is SNHLY, CDR2 FYNNEI. On this clonotype itself: Its antigen is not identified.

Whole-study results and caveats: Over 90% of naive TCR sequences appeared only once after error correction, unlike memory subsets.

The clonotype comes from a human donor in good health. The material sequenced was central memory CD4+ T cells from blood. V gene TRBV2 combines with J gene TRBJ2-5; D remains ambiguous. Written as DNA, the CDR3 is TGTGCCAGCATGGCAGCTCAAGAGACCCAGTACTTC. Amino acids: CASMAAQETQYF.